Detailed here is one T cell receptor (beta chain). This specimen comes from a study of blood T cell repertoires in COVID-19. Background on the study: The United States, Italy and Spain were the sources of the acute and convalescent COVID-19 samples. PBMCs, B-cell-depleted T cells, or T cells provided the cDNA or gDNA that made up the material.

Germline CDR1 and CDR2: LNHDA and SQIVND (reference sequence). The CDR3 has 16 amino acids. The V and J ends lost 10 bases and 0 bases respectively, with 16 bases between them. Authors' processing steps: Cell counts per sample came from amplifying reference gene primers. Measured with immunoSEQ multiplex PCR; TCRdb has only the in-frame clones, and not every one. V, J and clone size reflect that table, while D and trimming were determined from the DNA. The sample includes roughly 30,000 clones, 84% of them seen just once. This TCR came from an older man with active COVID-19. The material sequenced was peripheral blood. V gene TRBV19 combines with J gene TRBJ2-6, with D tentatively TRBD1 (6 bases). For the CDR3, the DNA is TGTGCCACTAAAACAGGGACGATCTCTGGGGCCAACGTCCTGACTTTC. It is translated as CATKTGTISGANVLTF.